The clone carrying this TCR beta chain was detected many times. Amplified TCR beta CDR3 regions came from RNA transcripts. The HTBI primer set served for first-round RT-PCR of the TCR CDR3. TCRdb recomputed calls from the multiplex PCR reads with MiXCR, one row per CDR3 protein. Among around 99,000 distinct CDR3 sequences, 15% to 20% were seen once, and the ten largest hold about 40%. This specimen belongs to a study of T cells in Graves' hyperthyroidism and ophthalmopathy. Study summary: Peripheral blood was obtained at initial diagnosis, preceding any treatment.

Hyperthyroidism, newly diagnosed and lasting under 2 months, affected patients aged 18 to 65. The specimen was blood. The TCR sequence derives from a woman aged 45-60 years with Graves' hyperthyroidism.

CDR3: CASSQALTNTEAFF. CDR3 sequence (DNA): TGTGCCAGCAGCCAAGCGCTCACAAATACTGAAGCTTTCTTT. The rearrangement joins TRBV14 to TRBJ1-1, with D unclear. In germline, CDR1 is SGHDN, CDR2 FVKESK. Deletions cut 1 base from V and 5 bases from J, with 11 bases between. The CDR3 length is 14 residues.